These 21 T cell receptor beta chains share one sample of origin, sequenced in a study of OX40 agonist ivuxolimab in advanced cancers. The repertoire was sequenced with immunoSEQ multiplex PCR; TCRdb's copy has only in-frame clones and lacks some. The sample consists of about 73,000 clones, roughly 86% of them appearing once. The material was CD4+ or CD8+ T cells sorted from blood, obtained in a trial of the OX40 agonist ivuxolimab. All receptors derive from an adult with an advanced solid tumor such as melanoma, head and neck, liver or kidney cancer.

The V call is TRBV4-1, the J call TRBJ2-2; D is undetermined. In germline, CDR1 is MGHRA, CDR2 YSYEKL. The CDR3 has 15 amino acids. With 0 bases removed from V and 0 bases from J, the gap between germline ends came to 5 bases. CDR3 protein: CASSQDSANTGELFF. Written as DNA, the CDR3 is TGCGCCAGCAGCCAAGATTCGGCGAACACCGGGGAGCTGTTTTTT.

This clone was recorded only once. This chain connects TRBV5-1 to TRBJ2-7; D gene ambiguous. With 0 bases removed from V and 0 bases from J, the gap between germline ends came to 7 bases. The germline gives CDR1 SGHRS, CDR2 YFSETQ. This CDR3 has 14 residues. The CDR3 nucleotides are TGCGCCAGCAGCTTGGCCCCGGCCTCCTACGAGCAGTACTTC. Amino acid sequence: CASSLAPASYEQYF. Full variable domain (rest looked up from reference TRBV5-1 and TRBJ2-7): KAGVTQTPRYLIKTRGQQVTLSCSPISGHRSVSWYQQTPGQGLQFLFEYFSETQRNKGNFPGRFSGRQFSNSRSEMNVSTLELGDSALYLCASSLAPASYEQYFGPGTRLTVT.

This clone was counted between two and nine times. CDR3 sequence: CASSQLLGQGAEAFF. CDR3 bases: TGTGCCAGTAGTCAGCTCTTGGGACAGGGAGCTGAAGCTTTCTTT. The chain recombines TRBV19 with TRBJ1-1; 9 bases map to TRBD1. Germline trimming cut 5 bases from V and 6 bases from J; bases unmatched to any gene: 10. The CDR3 totals 15 residues. The germline CDR1 and CDR2 sequences are LNHDA and SQIVND (reference sequence). The full variable domain, completed using reference TRBV19 and TRBJ1-1, is DGGITQSPKYLFRKEGQNVTLSCEQNLNHDAMYWYRQDPGQGLRLIYYSQIVNDFQKGDIAEGYSVSREKKESFPLTVTSAQKNPTAFYLCASSQLLGQGAEAFFGQGTRLTVV.

The chain couples TRBV5-1 to TRBJ1-5; the D gene is possibly TRBD1 (6 bases). Germline V CDR1 and CDR2: SGHRS, YFSETQ. The germline V and J ends were trimmed by 4 bases and 6 bases, with 14 bases remaining between them. The length of the CDR3 is 14 residues. CDR3 protein: CASSPRGGAQPQHF. In DNA, the CDR3 is TGCGCCAGCAGCCCCCGAGGGGGGGCTCAGCCCCAGCATTTT.

CDR3 coding DNA: TGTGCCAGCAGAAATACCGGGACCACTTTTTTAGGGGAGCTGTTTTTT. Residues: CASRNTGTTFLGELFF. V and J are TRBV28 and TRBJ2-2, with D perhaps assigned TRBD1 or TRBD2 (5 bases each). CDR3 length equals 16 residues. Germline-derived CDR1 and CDR2 are MDHEN and SYDVKM. With 6 bases removed from V and 8 bases from J, the gap between germline ends came to 22 bases.

V gene TRBV7-9 combines with J gene TRBJ1-2; D remains ambiguous. The germline V gene has CDR1 SEHNR and CDR2 FQNEAQ (reference sequence). V lost 3 bases and J 7 bases, leaving 12 bases between the germline ends. The CDR3 totals 13 residues. The CDR3 loop reads CASSFEGSSGYTF. CDR3 bases: TGTGCCAGCAGCTTCGAGGGTTCCAGTGGCTACACCTTC.

The rearrangement uses TRBV18 and TRBJ2-7; D ambiguous. Trimming took 2 bases from V and 4 from J, leaving 12 bases between them. This CDR3 is built from 14 residues. CDR1 is KGHSH and CDR2 is LQKENI in the germline V gene. CDR3 sequence (DNA): TGTGCCAGCTCACCAATACGCATCTTTTACGAGCAGTACTTC. It is translated as CASSPIRIFYEQYF.

The V and J genes are TRBV18 and TRBJ1-5; D perhaps matches TRBD1 (6 bases). With 8 bases removed from V and 3 bases from J, the gap between germline ends came to 14 bases. Germline V gene data show CDR1 as KGHSH and CDR2 as LQKENI. This CDR3 spans 14 amino acids. CDR3 loop: CASGGQGPNQPQHF. The CDR3 bases are TGTGCCAGCGGGGGGCAGGGGCCCAATCAGCCCCAGCATTTT.

The CDR3 here is CASSYGLGSNQPQHF. As DNA, the CDR3 is TGTGCCAGCAGTTACGGGTTGGGGAGCAATCAGCCCCAGCATTTT. The V and J genes are TRBV6-5 and TRBJ1-5; unclear D gene. The germline gives CDR1 MNHEY, CDR2 SVGAGI. The CDR3 has 15 residues. Trimming removed 2 bases from V and 1 base from J, with 9 bases in between.

The gene calls are TRBV2 and TRBJ1-2, with unresolved D. Germline CDR1 is SNHLY and CDR2 is FYNNEI. V dropped 0 bases and J dropped 0 bases, with 14 bases sitting between them. This CDR3 region has 17 residues. The CDR3 is CASSEALRPGPNYGYTF. The CDR3 DNA sequence: TGTGCCAGCAGTGAAGCGCTTCGTCCAGGTCCTAACTATGGCTACACCTTC.

The chain recombines TRBV5-6 with TRBJ2-5; D may be TRBD2 (6 bases). Germline CDR1 and CDR2: SGHDT and YYEEEE. CDR3 length: 17 amino acids. V lost 0 bases and J lost 2, with 17 bases in between. CDR3 coding DNA: TGTGCCAGCAGCTTGGTTGGTTCGCGGGGCATGCAAGAGACCCAGTACTTC. Translating gives CASSLVGSRGMQETQYF.

A remark on this clone: Other DNA sequences within the sample encode an identical CDR3. The chain combines TRBV7-2 with TRBJ1-1, with D uncertain. This CDR3 region has 14 residues. The ends were cut back, 1 base at V and 1 base at J, with 7 bases in the middle. Germline CDR1 SGHTA, CDR2 FQGNSA. CDR3: CASSLGRKNTEAFF. CDR3 DNA sequence: TGTGCCAGCAGCTTAGGACGGAAGAACACTGAAGCTTTCTTT.

The V call is TRBV25-1, the J call TRBJ2-1; D might be TRBD1 or TRBD2, each matching 6 bases. CDR3 length: 13 amino acids. Trimming stripped 1 base from V and 10 bases from J, with 11 bases between. Germline lookup yields CDR1 MGHDK and CDR2 SYGVNS. The CDR3 spells CASSEFGGGEQFF. CDR3 DNA: TGTGCCAGCAGTGAATTCGGAGGGGGAGAGCAGTTCTTC.

The rearrangement uses TRBV4-2 and TRBJ2-3; TRBD1 matches at 9 bases. The germline gives CDR1 LGHNA, CDR2 YNFKEQ. Trimming cost V 0 bases and J 4 bases; bases outside gene matches: 5. The CDR3 is 16 residues long. CDR3 in DNA: TGTGCCAGCAGCCAAGACGGGACAGGGTTGGCAGATACGCAGTATTTT. Protein product: CASSQDGTGLADTQYF.

This clone was observed a handful of times. The chain links TRBV10-1 to TRBJ1-2; tentative D call: TRBD1 (6 bases). The CDR3 loop spans 14 amino acids. The V and J ends lost 4 bases and 7 bases respectively, with 16 bases between them. Germline assignment: CDR1 WNHNN and CDR2 SYGVQD (reference sequence). The DNA for the CDR3 is TGCGCCAGCAGTGTGTGGGGGGGCGTTTCTGGCTACACCTTC. Its protein is CASSVWGGVSGYTF.

The genes are TRBV5-1 and TRBJ2-5; 9 bases are shared with TRBD1. Looked up from germline, CDR1 is SGHRS and CDR2 is YFSETQ. With 4 bases clipped from V and 3 bases from J, the junction kept 7 bases outside the gene matches. The CDR3 runs to 15 residues. CDR3 in DNA: TGCGCCAGCAGCGCCCCCGGGACAGGGAAAGAGACCCAGTACTTC. Its translation: CASSAPGTGKETQYF.

In its sample, this clone was seen once. The rearrangement joins TRBV28 to TRBJ1-5, with a possible D match to TRBD1 (6 bases). Trimming pared 7 bases from V and 6 bases from J, leaving 19 bases between. The CDR3 length is 15 residues. The germline CDR1 and CDR2 sequences are MDHEN and SYDVKM. The CDR3 DNA follows: TGTGCCAGCATTTTTCAGGGGCGGAGAAGTCAGCCCCAGCATTTT. It encodes CASIFQGRRSQPQHF. The full variable domain, in which reference TRBV28 and TRBJ1-5 provide the parts outside the CDR3, is DVKVTQSSRYLVKRTGEKVFLECVQDMDHENMFWYRQDPGLGLRLIYFSYDVKMKEKGDIPEGYSVSREKKERFSLILESASTNQTSMYLCASIFQGRRSQPQHFGDGTRLSIL.

The chain couples TRBV5-1 to TRBJ2-1; 10 bases align to TRBD2. This CDR3 contains 15 residues. Trimming cost V 1 base and J 6 bases; bases outside gene matches: 4. Per germline, CDR1 SGHRS and CDR2 YFSETQ. The CDR3 DNA sequence: TGCGCCAGCAGCTTGTTAGCTAGCGGGAGCAATGAGCAGTTCTTC. It codes for CASSLLASGSNEQFF.

This chain links TRBV20-1 with TRBJ2-7; no definite D call. With 1 base removed from V and 6 bases from J, the gap between germline ends came to 7 bases. This CDR3 region has 11 residues. Germline values: CDR1 DFQATT, CDR2 SNEGSKA (reference sequence). The CDR3 here is CSARAHLEQYF. The CDR3 DNA is TGCAGTGCTAGAGCACATCTCGAGCAGTACTTC.

This chain uses TRBV6-5 with TRBJ1-4; TRBD1 is a possible D gene (6 bases). Trimming removed 6 bases at V and 4 bases at J, with 15 bases between. The CDR3 runs to 15 residues. Germline loops: CDR1 MNHEY, CDR2 SVGAGI. The CDR3 DNA reads as TGTGCCAGCAGCTCTTTGACAGGCAGTAATGAAAAACTGTTTTTT. Translating it yields CASSSLTGSNEKLFF.

This clone appeared once. This chain connects TRBV11-3 to TRBJ1-1; maybe TRBD1 (6 bases). Trimming removed 5 bases at V and 7 bases at J, with 11 bases between. This CDR3 is built from 12 residues. Germline CDR1 SGHNT, CDR2 YENEEA. The DNA for the CDR3 is TGTGCCAGCAGCCACAGGGAGGGTGAAGCTTTCTTT. It is translated as CASSHREGEAFF.